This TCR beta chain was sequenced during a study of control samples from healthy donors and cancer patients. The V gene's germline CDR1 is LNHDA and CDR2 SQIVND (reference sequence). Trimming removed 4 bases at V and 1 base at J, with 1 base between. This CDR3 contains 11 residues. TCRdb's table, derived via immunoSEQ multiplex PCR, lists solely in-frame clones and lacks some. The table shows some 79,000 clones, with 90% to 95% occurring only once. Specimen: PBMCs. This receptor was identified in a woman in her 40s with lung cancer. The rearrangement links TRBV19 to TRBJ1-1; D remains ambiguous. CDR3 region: CASSKNTEAFF. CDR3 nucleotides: TGTGCCAGTAGTAAGAACACTGAAGCTTTCTTT.